Following are 20 T cell receptor beta chains from one sample sequenced in a study of blood T cells in healthy people across ages. The authors ran a second PCR of roughly 6 to 11 cycles using a sample-barcoded 5' primer and a J-beta primer mix. In TCRdb, the 5' RACE reads were re-called with MiXCR into one record per CDR3 protein. This sample yields over 1,200,000 distinct CDR3 sequences, of which almost 60% are seen a single time; 5% to 7% belongs to the top ten. The sample was blood. The receptors originated from a man aged 18-30 years in good health.

This sequence joins TRBV25-1 and TRBJ2-4, with D possibly TRBD1 on 6 matching bases. The germline V gene has CDR1 MGHDK and CDR2 SYGVNS. Trimming removed 3 bases from V and 13 bases from J, with 19 bases in between. The CDR3 loop spans 14 amino acids. This CDR3 reads CASSDRTAFLEQYF. DNA of the CDR3: TGTGCCAGCAGTGATAGGACAGCGTTCTTGGAGCAGTACTTC.

The chain has TRBV14 and TRBJ1-1; tentative D call: TRBD1 (5 bases). The V end lost 5 bases, the J end lost 5 bases, and 18 bases lay between the germline ends. Germline V lookup: CDR1 SGHDN, CDR2 FVKESK. This CDR3 has 15 residues. CDR3 nucleotide sequence: TGTGCCAGCAGCGTCCTGGTGTTCGGGGGTACTGAAGCTTTCTTT. This codes for CASSVLVFGGTEAFF. The full variable domain, its missing parts supplied by reference TRBV14 and TRBJ1-1, is EAGVTQFPSHSVIEKGQTVTLRCDPISGHDNLYWYRRVMGKEIKFLLHFVKESKQDESGMPNNRFLAERTGGTYSTLKVQPAELEDSGVYFCASSVLVFGGTEAFFGQGTRLTVV.

This clonotype was found once. V usage is TRBV20-1 and J usage is TRBJ1-6; D perhaps matches TRBD1 (5 bases). Germline V lookup: CDR1 DFQATT, CDR2 SNEGSKA (reference sequence). V was cut by 0 bases and J by 6 bases, with 15 bases left in between. This CDR3 region has 16 residues. The CDR3 region is CSARDGRDSRNSPLHF. CDR3 sequence (DNA): TGCAGTGCTAGAGATGGTCGAGACAGTCGTAATTCACCCCTCCACTTT.

This chain connects TRBV20-1 to TRBJ2-1; a weak D match, TRBD1 (5 bases). Per germline, CDR1 DFQATT and CDR2 SNEGSKA (reference sequence). There are 12 residues in the CDR3. Between the trimmed V and J ends, which lost 7 bases and 5 bases, there was a span of 12 bases. The CDR3 reads CSGRGYHNEQFF. The CDR3 DNA reads TGCAGTGGAAGGGGCTACCACAATGAGCAGTTCTTC.

CDR3: CSVEHAYEQYF. The CDR3 bases are TGCAGCGTTGAGCACGCCTACGAGCAGTACTTC. The V call is TRBV29-1, the J call TRBJ2-7, with D hard to call. Germline V lookup: CDR1 SQVTM, CDR2 ANQGSEA. With 3 bases removed from V and 2 bases from J, the gap between germline ends came to 5 bases. The CDR3 runs 11 residues.

This clonotype was seen a single time. The gene calls are TRBV2 and TRBJ1-3, with D possibly being TRBD1 (5 bases). There are 15 residues in the CDR3. V gave up 3 bases and J gave up 3 bases, with 12 bases separating them. Germline assignment: CDR1 SNHLY and CDR2 FYNNEI. The CDR3, as DNA: TGTGCCAGCAGTGAGGAGGGGACCTTTGGAAACACCATATATTTT. It specifies CASSEEGTFGNTIYF.

The V call is TRBV7-8, the J call TRBJ2-3; no definite D call. CDR1 is SGHVS, CDR2 FQNEAQ, per germline. CDR3 length equals 13 residues. With 5 bases removed from V and 4 bases from J, the gap between germline ends came to 10 bases. The CDR3, as DNA: TGTGCCAGCAGCGCCAAAATGCCAGATACGCAGTATTTT. This gives the protein CASSAKMPDTQYF.

The V call is TRBV28, the J call TRBJ2-7; no firm D call. The DNA end is a closer match to TRBJ2-5, so the J assignment may be wrong. Germline V gives CDR1 MDHEN, CDR2 SYDVKM. This CDR3 region has 14 residues. The CDR3 DNA reads as TGTGCCAGCAGCCCTTCGCTCGGCCAAGAGACCCAGTACTTC. Protein sequence: CASSPSLGQETQYF.

The chain is built from TRBV20-1 and TRBJ2-7, with D unresolved. V gave up 0 bases and J gave up 1 base, with 16 bases separating them. The V gene's germline CDR1 is DFQATT and CDR2 SNEGSKA (reference sequence). This CDR3 is 16 amino acids long. In nucleotides, the CDR3 is TGCAGTGCTAGAGATCTCGGTCTCCCCGGGTCCTACGAGCAGTACTTC. Its protein product is CSARDLGLPGSYEQYF.

The chain carries TRBV12-3 or TRBV12-4 and TRBJ2-1; the D gene is possibly TRBD2 (6 bases). The tail of the sequence fits TRBJ2-7 better, so the J call may be wrong. The CDR3 is 16 amino acids. CDR3 sequence reads: CATDILARRFYNEQYF. CDR3 in DNA: TGTGCCACCGACATACTAGCTCGCCGGTTCTACAATGAGCAGTACTTC.

The chain has TRBV25-1 and TRBJ1-2; D gene unclear. Germline CDR1 reads MGHDK; CDR2 reads SYGVNS. The CDR3 covers 14 residues. V gave up 3 bases and J gave up 0 bases, with 8 bases separating them. The CDR3 nucleotides read TGTGCCAGCAGTGACACCGGGCCTAACTATGGCTACACCTTC. Protein: CASSDTGPNYGYTF.

Of note for this clonotype: Germline and junction disagree at one end, which may indicate a read error. The chain has TRBV5-6 and TRBJ2-5; the D gene is possibly TRBD1 (5 bases). Germline lookup yields CDR1 SGHDT and CDR2 YYEEEE. The CDR3 extends over 16 amino acids. The CDR3 sequence: CASTIRDQGVQETQYF. In DNA form, the CDR3 reads TGCGCCAGCACCATAAGAGACCAGGGCGTCCAAGAGACCCAGTACTTC.

This clonotype has only one observation. V usage is TRBV4-1 and J usage is TRBJ2-5, with 13 nucleotides matching TRBD2. Germline values: CDR1 MGHRA, CDR2 YSYEKL. The CDR3 contains 16 residues. Losses at the gene ends were 1 base for V and 5 bases for J; bases not matched to a gene: 4. The CDR3 here is CASSQVGLAGFETQYF. CDR3 bases: TGCGCCAGCAGCCAAGTGGGACTAGCGGGATTCGAGACCCAGTACTTC.

This chain uses TRBV14 with TRBJ1-2; D is possibly TRBD1 (5 bases). CDR1 and CDR2 from the germline V gene are SGHDN and FVKESK. CDR3 size: 16 residues. Trimming took off 4 bases at V and 8 bases at J, with 23 bases between the two ends. The CDR3, as DNA: TGTGCCAGCAGCCTTACCCGGGGCATCCCCCTCTTCGGCTACACCTTC. Translated: CASSLTRGIPLFGYTF.

V is TRBV7-8 and J is TRBJ1-4; 7 positions agree with TRBD1. V lost 5 bases, J lost 7 bases, and 10 bases stayed unmatched. This CDR3 region has 15 residues. From germline, CDR1 is SGHVS and CDR2 FQNEAQ. The CDR3 DNA follows: TGTGCCAGCAGCCCCCAGACAGGGTGGGGTGAAAAACTGTTTTTT. Translated, it gives CASSPQTGWGEKLFF.

This clonotype was seen only a few times. The chain has TRBV9 and TRBJ2-2; TRBD2 matches at 7 bases. This CDR3 region has 19 residues. CDR1 and CDR2 from the germline V gene are SGDLS and YYNGEE. V trimming: 3 bases; J trimming: 0 bases; junction bases outside the gene matches: 14. The CDR3 sequence: CASSGTSTSSSPNTGELFF. DNA for the CDR3: TGTGCCAGCAGCGGGACGTCGACTAGCTCATCGCCGAACACCGGGGAGCTGTTTTTT. Supplemented by reference TRBV9 and TRBJ2-2, the full variable domain reads DSGVTQTPKHLITATGQRVTLRCSPRSGDLSVYWYQQSLDQGLQFLIQYYNGEERAKGNILERFSAQQFPDLHSELNLSSLELGDSALYFCASSGTSTSSSPNTGELFFGEGSRLTVL.

The chain joins TRBV3-1 to TRBJ1-2; no clear D. The V gene's germline CDR1 is LGHDT and CDR2 YNNKEL (reference sequence). The V and J ends lost 0 bases and 4 bases respectively, with 15 bases between them. The CDR3 sequence is 16 residues long. CDR3 coding DNA: TGTGCCAGCAGCCAAGAATTGAGGGCCAGGTTCTATGGCTACACCTTC. Its translation: CASSQELRARFYGYTF.

J is TRBJ1-2 and V is TRBV9; 11 bases match TRBD1. After removal of 5 bases from V and 5 bases from J, the junction contained 5 bases not matched to a gene. The CDR3 has 14 amino acids. CDR1 and CDR2 (germline): SGDLS, YYNGEE. CDR3 DNA: TGTGCCAGCAGAGGAGGACAGGGGGCTTATGGCTACACCTTC. This translates into CASRGGQGAYGYTF.

The rearrangement links TRBV11-2 to TRBJ2-7; 9 nucleotides align to TRBD1. CDR3 length: 14 residues. V dropped 6 bases and J dropped 7; count of bases not matched to a gene: 10. Per the germline V gene, CDR1 is SGHAT and CDR2 is FQNNGV. This CDR3 reads CASSQQGALWEQYF. CDR3 DNA sequence: TGTGCCAGCAGTCAACAGGGGGCACTTTGGGAGCAGTACTTC.

As for this clonotype: Given a much more abundant clone one base away, this may be a read error. This sequence joins TRBV7-9 and TRBJ2-1, with 8 bases aligning to TRBD2. The germline V gene encodes CDR1 SEHNR and CDR2 FQNEAQ (reference sequence). The CDR3 is 13 amino acids. Here the CDR3 DNA reads TGTGCCAGCAGGACTAGCGCTTACAATGGGCAGTTCTTC. This encodes CASRTSAYNGQFF.